This is a list of T cell receptor beta chains from one sample in a study of shared clonotypes between healthy human individuals. Some clones are missing from TCRdb's copy, which holds only in-frame ones; the method was immunoSEQ multiplex PCR. This table holds about 1 million clones, under 80% found once. The source material was memory CD4+ T cells sorted from blood. Receptor source: a man aged 18 to 29 in good health. CDR3s include the opening cysteine and the closing phenylalanine or tryptophan. The D gene is left open where the match is weak. Expanded clones are given a class, and other clones once, few, many or no size at all.

j_call clone_size d_call v_call cdr3_aa cdr3_nt
TRBJ1-1 once TRBD1 TRBV5-1 CASSSDRGVTEAFF TGCGCCAGCAGCTCTGACAGGGGGGTCACTGAAGCTTTCTTT
TRBJ1-1 few NA TRBV28 CASSLRQNTEAFF TGTGCCAGCAGTTTAAGACAGAACACTGAAGCTTTCTTT
TRBJ2-2 many NA TRBV11-2 CASSLDPGLSGELFF TGTGCCAGCAGCTTAGATCCAGGGCTTTCGGGGGAGCTGTTTTTT
TRBJ2-7 NA NA TRBV2 CASIQTPTYEQYF TGTGCCAGCATACAGACACCAACCTACGAGCAGTACTTC
TRBJ1-4 NA TRBD1 TRBV28 CASSLRQGGSNEKLFF TGTGCCAGCAGTCTCCGACAGGGCGGGTCTAATGAAAAACTGTTTTTT
TRBJ1-1 NA NA TRBV4-3 CASSQDLQPGTEAFF TGCGCCAGCAGCCAAGACCTCCAGCCCGGTACTGAAGCTTTCTTT
TRBJ2-7 few NA TRBV5-1 CASSFRTATYEQYF TGCGCCAGCAGCTTTCGGACGGCAACTTACGAGCAGTACTTC
TRBJ2-7 NA NA TRBV28 CASSTPGTAGSEQYF TGTGCCAGCAGTACCCCCGGGACCGCGGGGAGCGAGCAGTACTTC
TRBJ1-6 few TRBD1 TRBV6-1 CASSPRDRGNSPLHF TGTGCCAGCAGCCCGCGGGACAGGGGTAATTCACCCCTCCACTTT
TRBJ2-5 NA NA TRBV5-1 CASSSSSGSETQYF TGCGCCAGCAGCTCCAGTAGTGGCTCGGAGACCCAGTACTTC
TRBJ1-2 few NA TRBV7-3 CASSLNPATGYTF TGTGCCAGCAGCTTAAACCCCGCCACGGGCTACACCTTC
TRBJ2-2 many NA TRBV2 CARGRQGNTGELFF TGTGCCAGAGGGAGGCAGGGTAACACCGGGGAGCTGTTTTTT
TRBJ2-1 NA TRBD1 TRBV7-6 CASSKVQGAGNEQFF TGTGCCAGCAGTAAAGTACAGGGGGCAGGCAATGAGCAGTTCTTC
TRBJ1-5 once NA TRBV6-6 CASSYGGGSQPQHF TGTGCCAGCAGTTACGGCGGGGGTAGTCAGCCCCAGCATTTT
TRBJ2-5 NA NA TRBV5-1 CASRVDPTSPETQYF TGCGCCAGCCGGGTCGATCCGACAAGTCCTGAGACCCAGTACTTC
TRBJ1-2 few NA TRBV7-8 CASSLEGTYGYTF TGTGCCAGCAGTCTAGAGGGCACGTATGGCTACACCTTC
TRBJ1-1 NA NA TRBV23-1 CASSHAHPGDQATEAFF TGCGCCAGCAGTCATGCCCACCCCGGGGACCAGGCCACTGAAGCTTTCTTT
TRBJ2-2 NA NA TRBV6-5 CASSYLRGELFF TGTGCCAGCAGTTACTTGAGGGGGGAGCTGTTTTTT
TRBJ2-3 once TRBD1 TRBV4-1 CASTSSDRGPRDTQYF TGCGCCAGCACCTCCTCGGACAGGGGGCCGCGGGATACGCAGTATTTT
TRBJ2-5 NA NA TRBV30 CAWSFGPTETQYF TGTGCCTGGAGTTTTGGGCCCACGGAGACCCAGTACTTC
TRBJ2-1 NA TRBD1 TRBV10-2 CASSGQGNEQFF TGCGCCAGCAGTGGACAGGGGAATGAGCAGTTCTTC
TRBJ2-5 once NA TRBV7-9 CASSRGAEETQYF TGTGCCAGCTCCAGGGGGGCAGAGGAGACCCAGTACTTC
TRBJ1-2 few NA TRBV15 CATSRGRDGHNFYGYTF TGTGCCACCAGCAGAGGCCGGGACGGACATAATTTTTATGGCTACACCTTC
TRBJ1-5 NA TRBD1 TRBV28 CASTPILTSGTGSNQPQHF TGTGCCAGCACCCCGATTCTGACCTCCGGGACAGGGTCCAATCAGCCCCAGCATTTT
TRBJ2-3 NA NA TRBV7-2 CASSLDRTTDTQYF TGTGCCAGCAGCCTAGACAGGACCACAGATACGCAGTATTTT
TRBJ2-1 NA NA TRBV5-1 CASSAGLGNEQFF TGCGCCAGCAGCGCGGGACTGGGCAATGAGCAGTTCTTC
TRBJ2-7 once NA TRBV2 CASSTNRVPHF TGTGCCAGCAGTACCAACAGGGTACCCCACTTC
TRBJ1-5 NA TRBD1 TRBV2 CASRGEGQGGQPQHF TGTGCCAGCAGAGGCGAGGGACAGGGGGGTCAGCCCCAGCATTTT
TRBJ2-7 NA TRBD2 TRBV6-1 CASRKSGGASYEQYF TGTGCCAGCAGGAAAAGCGGGGGGGCCTCCTACGAGCAGTACTTC
TRBJ2-3 NA NA TRBV6-1 CASSGQGGSDTQYF TGTGCCAGCAGTGGGCAGGGAGGTTCAGATACGCAGTATTTT
TRBJ1-5 NA NA TRBV30 CAWSVEGYGNQPQHF TGTGCCTGGAGTGTAGAGGGATATGGCAATCAGCCCCAGCATTTT
TRBJ2-7 NA TRBD1 TRBV7-2 CASSPDRVPFYEQYF TGTGCCAGCAGCCCGGACAGGGTCCCTTTCTACGAGCAGTACTTC
TRBJ1-2 NA NA TRBV28 CASSFGGSLYGYTF TGTGCCAGCAGTTTTGGGGGCTCCTTATATGGCTACACCTTC
TRBJ2-1 NA TRBD2 TRBV19 CASREGLGLARGEQFF TGTGCCAGTCGAGAGGGTCTGGGACTAGCTCGCGGTGAGCAGTTCTTC
TRBJ1-2 NA TRBD1 TRBV5-1 CASRLGDRVGYTF TGCGCCAGCAGGTTGGGGGACAGGGTTGGCTACACCTTC
TRBJ2-3 NA NA TRBV18 CASSTREKDTQYF TGTGCCAGCTCTACCCGGGAAAAGGATACGCAGTATTTT
TRBJ1-2 NA NA TRBV27 CASTQFGGENYGYTF TGTGCCAGCACCCAGTTTGGGGGGGAGAACTATGGCTACACCTTC
TRBJ1-1 once NA TRBV5-1 CASSPLGAFEAFF TGCGCCAGCAGCCCACTGGGGGCCTTTGAAGCTTTCTTT
TRBJ2-2 few NA TRBV7-3 CASRLDSRNTGELFF TGTGCCAGCAGACTGGACAGCCGAAACACCGGGGAGCTGTTTTTT
TRBJ2-2 NA TRBD1 TRBV14 CASSQRLTGAGELFF TGTGCCAGCAGCCAACGTCTGACAGGGGCCGGGGAGCTGTTTTTT
TRBJ2-5 NA NA TRBV6-1 CASLVRETQYF TGTGCCAGCCTAGTGAGAGAGACCCAGTACTTC
TRBJ2-3 NA TRBD1 TRBV7-2 CASSRDRGSDTQYF TGTGCCAGCAGCAGAGACAGGGGTTCAGATACGCAGTATTTT
TRBJ2-3 once NA TRBV5-1 CASSPEAGTWDTQYF TGCGCCAGCAGCCCGGAGGCAGGAACGTGGGATACGCAGTATTTT
TRBJ1-6 NA NA TRBV30 CAWTIDSPLHF TGTGCCTGGACAATCGATTCACCCCTCCACTTT
TRBJ1-2 NA NA TRBV5-6 CASSLDGPDGYTF TGTGCCAGCAGCCTGGACGGCCCAGATGGCTACACCTTC
TRBJ1-5 NA TRBD1 TRBV7-2 CASSPWTGGDQPQHF TGTGCCAGCAGCCCATGGACAGGGGGGGATCAGCCCCAGCATTTT
TRBJ1-4 few NA TRBV5-8 CASSRREQGTKEKLFF TGTGCCAGCAGCCGCAGGGAGCAGGGGACGAAGGAAAAACTGTTTTTT
TRBJ1-6 NA TRBD1 TRBV5-1 CASSLGQAISPLHF TGCGCCAGCTCGCTGGGACAGGCGATTTCACCCCTCCACTTT
TRBJ2-7 NA NA TRBV4-1 CASSRMTGGQVYEQYF TGCGCCAGCAGCCGGATGACGGGGGGCCAGGTCTACGAGCAGTACTTC
TRBJ2-7 NA NA TRBV29-1 CSVWTDTYEQYF TGCAGCGTTTGGACGGATACCTACGAGCAGTACTTC
TRBJ2-7 NA NA TRBV5-1 CASNHGGSPGEQYF TGCGCCAGCAACCATGGAGGGAGTCCTGGCGAGCAGTACTTC
TRBJ1-4 NA NA TRBV9 CASSVGTRFEKLFF TGTGCCAGCAGCGTAGGTACCAGGTTTGAAAAACTGTTTTTT
TRBJ1-1 NA NA TRBV28 CASTRTRGNTEAFF TGTGCCAGCACTCGGACGAGGGGGAACACTGAAGCTTTCTTT
TRBJ1-3 NA NA TRBV6-6 CASTLQGSGGNTIYF TGTGCCAGCACCCTACAGGGCTCAGGGGGAAACACCATATATTTT
TRBJ2-2 NA NA TRBV18 CASSPPSRDTGELFF TGTGCCAGCTCACCACCATCCAGGGACACCGGGGAGCTGTTTTTT